This section outlines one TCR beta chain sequence together with its context. As yet, its antigen is unknown. Germline is not matched at one junction end, which may reflect a read error. The sample is drawn from a study of cytomegalovirus exposure and HLA in healthy donors. Whole-study context: Earlier, 150 million to 200 million T cells were analyzed, and 90 million to 140 million unique TCR beta sequences were found among them.

Study results and limitations: Later analysis showed most CMV-associated TCR beta chains appearing HLA-restricted.

The CDR3 sequence is 13 residues long. Germline V gives CDR1 SGHVS, CDR2 FQNEAQ. The PCR was carried out with 60 Vbeta primers and 13 Jbeta primers. Repertoires were generated with immunoSEQ multiplex PCR, while TCRdb's copy carries only in-frame clones and drops some. Among roughly 130,000 clones listed, around four fifths were seen once. The sample comprised PBMCs. This clonotype originated in a human donor in good health. This chain links TRBV7-8 with TRBJ1-4; 7 bases match TRBD1. CDR3 in amino acids: CASGFNRGEKLFF. DNA of the CDR3: TGTGCCAGCGGCTTTAACAGGGGAGAAAAACTGTTTTTT.